Listed here are 16 T cell receptor beta chains from one sample, sequenced in a study of technical replicates of blood from a few donors. The assay was immunoSEQ multiplex PCR, and TCRdb's table has in-frame clones only and misses some. The repertoire has more than 55,000 clones, 85% to 95% of them found once; the top ten carry about 0.4%. Sequenced: T cells isolated from PBMCs. The receptors come from a human donor in good health.

This chain connects TRBV7-9 to TRBJ2-1; D is possibly TRBD2 (5 bases). The CDR3 runs 13 residues. Germline lookup yields CDR1 SEHNR and CDR2 FQNEAQ (reference sequence). The V end lost 8 bases, the J end lost 8 bases, and 16 bases lay between the germline ends. CDR3 sequence: CASSGLSPHEQFF. The CDR3 DNA sequence: TGTGCCAGCTCCGGACTCTCCCCCCATGAGCAGTTCTTC.

The chain is built from TRBV28 and TRBJ1-2, with a tentative D call TRBD1 (6 bases). CDR3 length equals 15 residues. Trimming shortened V by 3 bases and J by 4 bases, and 15 bases separated the two germline ends. Germline V gene sequence: CDR1 MDHEN, CDR2 SYDVKM. This CDR3 is CASSFSGADSYGYTF. CDR3 in DNA: TGTGCCAGCAGTTTTTCAGGGGCCGATAGCTATGGCTACACCTTC.

This chain uses TRBV6-5 with TRBJ2-1; no firm D call. Germline V gene sequence: CDR1 MNHEY, CDR2 SVGAGI. The CDR3 totals 13 residues. Trimming took 1 base from V and 7 from J, leaving 8 bases between them. The CDR3 is CASSYFLGNEQFF. DNA of the CDR3: TGTGCCAGCAGTTACTTCCTCGGGAATGAGCAGTTCTTC.

The chain is built from TRBV5-1 and TRBJ2-1, with 8 positions matching TRBD2. CDR1 SGHRS and CDR2 YFSETQ come from the germline V gene. The trim removed 0 bases at V and 7 bases at J, leaving 6 bases unmatched. This CDR3 region has 15 residues. The CDR3 loop reads CASSLGGLGPNEQFF. In DNA form, the CDR3 reads TGCGCCAGCAGCTTGGGGGGACTAGGACCGAATGAGCAGTTCTTC.

The V and J genes are TRBV19 and TRBJ2-1, with TRBD2 matching 7 bases. CDR1 and CDR2 from the germline V gene are LNHDA and SQIVND (reference sequence). The CDR3 covers 14 residues. V lost 6 bases to trimming and J lost 7 bases; unmatched junction nucleotides: 9. The CDR3 spells CASRKAGRGNEQFF. The CDR3 nucleotides are TGTGCCAGTAGAAAAGCGGGAAGAGGTAATGAGCAGTTCTTC.

The CDR3 spells CASDLPGGINKNIQYF. CDR3 DNA sequence: TGTGCCAGCGACTTACCGGGAGGGATAAACAAAAACATTCAGTACTTC. J is TRBJ2-4 and V is TRBV25-1, with 8 positions matching TRBD2. There are 16 residues in the CDR3. The trim removed 8 bases at V and 3 bases at J, leaving 12 bases unmatched. CDR1 and CDR2 (germline): MGHDK, SYGVNS.

This clone showed up just once. The chain combines TRBV7-4 with TRBJ2-3; 8 bases map to TRBD1. The J segment lost 4 bases and the V segment lost 1 base, leaving 7 bases of the junction unmatched. This CDR3 is built from 16 residues. The germline gives CDR1 SGHVT, CDR2 SQSDAQ. CDR3 sequence reads: CASSLGGKDRADTQYF. The CDR3 bases are TGTGCCAGCAGCTTAGGAGGGAAGGACAGGGCAGATACGCAGTATTTT.

This clone appeared once. The chain couples TRBV7-2 to TRBJ2-7; D might be TRBD1 (7 bases). The germline V and J ends were trimmed by 5 bases and 1 base, with 18 bases remaining between them. The CDR3 loop spans 16 amino acids. Germline CDR1 SGHTA, CDR2 FQGNSA. The CDR3 DNA reads TGTGCCAGCAGCCGTAACGGGCAGGGGGGTTCCTACGAGCAGTACTTC. Its protein is CASSRNGQGGSYEQYF.

CDR3: CASSTRLAGGTGELFF. The CDR3 DNA sequence: TGTGCCAGCAGTACCCGACTAGCGGGAGGCACCGGGGAGCTGTTTTTT. The chain is built from TRBV6-6 and TRBJ2-2; 13 bases match TRBD2. Germline V gene lookup returns CDR1 MNHNY and CDR2 SVGAGI (reference sequence). V dropped 5 bases and J dropped 4; count of bases not matched to a gene: 4. CDR3 length: 16 residues.

A single count supports this clone. CDR3 sequence: CASSQKKQGEMGEKLFF. The CDR3 region has the DNA TGCGCCAGCAGCCAAAAGAAACAGGGGGAAATGGGTGAAAAACTGTTTTTT. The chain uses TRBV4-1 and TRBJ1-4; TRBD1 matches at 8 bases. The V gene's germline CDR1 is MGHRA and CDR2 YSYEKL. V dropped 2 bases and J dropped 7; count of bases not matched to a gene: 12. There are 17 residues in the CDR3.

This chain connects TRBV6-5 to TRBJ2-1; TRBD1 matches at 7 bases. CDR1 is MNHEY and CDR2 is SVGAGI in the germline V gene. Germline trimming cut 7 bases from V and 15 bases from J; bases unmatched to any gene: 9. This CDR3 is built from 11 residues. Here the CDR3 reads CASTPGTVLFF. DNA for the CDR3: TGTGCCAGCACTCCCGGGACAGTTCTGTTCTTC.

The chain joins TRBV4-3 to TRBJ2-3; tentatively, D is TRBD1 (6 bases). Trimming left V 1 base short and J 6 bases short, with 11 bases between. The CDR3 loop spans 14 amino acids. Germline CDR1 LGHNA, CDR2 YSLEER. In DNA, the CDR3 is TGCGCCAGCAGCCAAGTTACAGGGTGGGATACGCAGTATTTT. Amino acids: CASSQVTGWDTQYF.

V gene TRBV30 combines with J gene TRBJ2-6; no reliable D call. Germline CDR1 reads GTSNPN; CDR2 reads SVGIG (reference sequence). CDR3 size: 14 residues. Trimming pared 0 bases from V and 4 bases from J, leaving 7 bases between. DNA for the CDR3: TGTGCCTGGAGTGTCGGGTCCGGGGCCAACGTCCTGACTTTC. Its protein product is CAWSVGSGANVLTF.

The chain employs TRBV5-4 and TRBJ1-4; 8 bases are a match to TRBD1. From germline, CDR1 is SGHNT and CDR2 YYREEE (reference sequence). This CDR3 is built from 16 residues. V was pared by 5 bases and J by 5 bases, with 11 bases of the junction left unmatched. CDR3 nucleotide sequence: TGTGCCAGCAGTTCTACAGCCGGGACAGGCAATGAAAAACTGTTTTTT. Encoded protein: CASSSTAGTGNEKLFF. The entire variable domain, with the rest obtained from reference TRBV5-4 and TRBJ1-4, is as follows: ETGVTQSPTHLIKTRGQQVTLRCSSQSGHNTVSWYQQALGQGPQFIFQYYREEENGRGNFPPRFSGLQFPNYSSELNVNALELDDSALYLCASSSTAGTGNEKLFFGSGTQLSVL.

The chain carries TRBV5-6 and TRBJ2-2; D possibly corresponds to TRBD2 (5 bases). The CDR3 totals 14 residues. The V end was cut by 4 bases, the J end by 7 bases, with 14 bases between. The germline V gene has CDR1 SGHDT and CDR2 YYEEEE. DNA of the CDR3: TGTGCCAGCAGCCTGCTTGGACTTGGCGGGGAGCTGTTTTTT. Its protein product is CASSLLGLGGELFF. The variable domain in full, completed from reference TRBV5-6 and TRBJ2-2, reads DAGVTQSPTHLIKTRGQQVTLRCSPKSGHDTVSWYQQALGQGPQFIFQYYEEEERQRGNFPDRFSGHQFPNYSSELNVNALLLGDSALYLCASSLLGLGGELFFGEGSRLTVL.

The CDR3 reads CASSSAGTSGITGELFF. The CDR3, as DNA: TGTGCCAGCAGCTCGGCCGGGACTAGCGGAATCACCGGGGAGCTGTTTTTT. The chain couples TRBV7-3 to TRBJ2-2; the match to TRBD2 covers 11 bases. This CDR3 comprises 17 residues. J lost 4 bases, V lost 4 bases, and 8 bases had no gene match. Germline loops: CDR1 SGHTA, CDR2 FQGTGA.